The 27 T cell receptor beta chains below come from one sample, sequenced in a study of Ad26.COV2.S vaccination and SARS-CoV-2 variants. Sequencing was performed with immunoSEQ multiplex PCR; in TCRdb, only in-frame clones are kept and a portion is missing. Found here are about 350,000 clones, 65% to 90% of them singletons; the top ten hold around a tenth. Treatment of the sample: approximately 18 received Ad26.COV2.S at low or high dose, single or two shots; five or six received placebo; per-sample allocation not given. All samples were drawn on day 63, counting from the first vaccine or placebo injection. Sequencing used peripheral blood, obtained in a trial of Ad26.COV2.S vaccine versus placebo. The origin of the receptors is a person between 18 and 65 years old who received the Ad26.COV2.S COVID-19 vaccine or a placebo.

In this sample, this clone turned up once. This rearrangement joins TRBV10-3 to TRBJ1-3; 7 bases match TRBD1. The junction had 13 bases not matched to a gene; V was cut back by 11 bases and J by 0 bases. CDR3 length: 16 amino acids. Germline V gives CDR1 ENHRY, CDR2 SYGVKD. The CDR3 bases are TGTGCCTCAACAGGGGATCGTAGTATCTCTGGAAACACCATATATTTT. This translates into CASTGDRSISGNTIYF.

This chain uses TRBV11-3 with TRBJ2-2, with no clear D. V lost 5 bases to trimming and J lost 4 bases, with 8 bases between them. Germline values: CDR1 SGHNT, CDR2 YENEEA. CDR3 length: 13 amino acids. The CDR3, as DNA: TGTGCCAGCAGCCAGCCGGTCACCGGGGAGCTGTTTTTT. It yields the protein CASSQPVTGELFF.

The chain couples TRBV15 to TRBJ2-5; 13 bases match TRBD2. The V segment lost 1 base and the J segment 4 bases; nucleotides outside the gene matches: 3. The CDR3 is 16 residues long. Looked up from germline, CDR1 is LNHNV and CDR2 is YYDKDF (reference sequence). The CDR3 protein is CATSRGLAGGGETQYF. The CDR3 DNA reads TGTGCCACCAGCAGAGGACTAGCGGGGGGTGGAGAGACCCAGTACTTC.

The chain combines TRBV7-3 with TRBJ2-1; TRBD2 agrees at 12 bases. Germline assignment: CDR1 SGHTA and CDR2 FQGTGA. Trimming removed 6 bases from V and 2 bases from J; junction bases left unmatched: 5. The CDR3 spans 16 residues. The CDR3 spells CASSQLAGGTYNEQFF. In DNA form, the CDR3 reads TGTGCCAGCAGTCAACTAGCGGGAGGCACCTACAATGAGCAGTTCTTC.

This clone has only a few counts. The J gene is TRBJ2-7, the V gene TRBV15; 10 bases are shared with TRBD1. The CDR3 has 16 amino acids. Germline V gives CDR1 LNHNV, CDR2 YYDKDF (reference sequence). The trim removed 1 base at V and 3 bases at J, leaving 6 bases unmatched. This chain's CDR3 is CATSRGEGQGGYEQYF. The CDR3 DNA reads TGTGCCACCAGCAGAGGGGAAGGACAGGGGGGCTACGAGCAGTACTTC.

This clone was seen only once. The V gene is TRBV23-1, the J gene TRBJ1-5, with D perhaps matching TRBD1 (5 bases). TRBV23-1 is labeled an ORF, and its function is uncertain. The germline V and J ends were trimmed by 4 bases and 5 bases, with 15 bases remaining between them. The CDR3 is 15 amino acids. The CDR3 reads CASSPPGQPDQPQHF. Here the CDR3 DNA reads TGCGCCAGCAGTCCACCGGGGCAGCCGGATCAGCCCCAGCATTTT.

This sequence joins TRBV11-2 and TRBJ2-1; the match to TRBD2 covers 11 bases. V was clipped by 0 bases and J by 9 bases; unmatched bases: 4. The CDR3 is 15 residues long. Germline V gene data show CDR1 as SGHAT and CDR2 as FQNNGV. CDR3 in amino acids: CASSLETSGSTEQFF. CDR3 DNA: TGTGCCAGCAGCTTAGAAACTAGCGGGAGTACTGAGCAGTTCTTC.

The chain employs TRBV28 and TRBJ1-2, with D unclear. V lost 2 bases, J lost 3 bases, and 7 bases lay in between. This CDR3 is built from 13 residues. Germline-derived CDR1 and CDR2 are MDHEN and SYDVKM. The CDR3 DNA is TGTGCCAGCAGTTTAAACCCCTACTATGGCTACACCTTC. The encoded protein is CASSLNPYYGYTF.

The J gene is TRBJ1-6, the V gene TRBV19; the match to TRBD1 covers 7 bases. Germline V gives CDR1 LNHDA, CDR2 SQIVND (reference sequence). The CDR3 has 17 residues. With 5 bases clipped from V and 6 bases from J, the junction kept 13 bases outside the gene matches. The CDR3 is CASSPGQRGSPNSPLHF. The CDR3 DNA follows: TGTGCCAGTAGTCCGGGACAGCGAGGCTCCCCTAATTCACCCCTCCACTTT.

Ten or more counts support this clone. The chain employs TRBV6-6 and TRBJ1-2; D possibly corresponds to TRBD1 (5 bases). CDR3 length: 13 residues. CDR1 is MNHNY and CDR2 is SVGAGI in the germline V gene (reference sequence). V gave up 5 bases and J gave up 2 bases, with 9 bases separating them. In DNA, the CDR3 is TGTGCCAGCAGTCCGGGGGTGAACTATGGCTACACCTTC. Translated, it gives CASSPGVNYGYTF.

The chain employs TRBV4-2 and TRBJ2-5, with 7 bases that match TRBD2. Trimming at V came to 0 bases and at J to 0 bases, leaving 13 bases not matched to a gene. CDR3 length equals 19 residues. The germline CDR1 and CDR2 sequences are LGHNA and YNFKEQ. Here the CDR3 DNA reads TGTGCCAGCAGCCAAGAATTAGGGCTCACTAGCGCGCACCAAGAGACCCAGTACTTC. Encoded protein: CASSQELGLTSAHQETQYF.

The V gene is TRBV27, the J gene TRBJ2-7; D gene uncertain. Germline CDR1 reads MNHEY; CDR2 reads SMNVEV (reference sequence). Trimming removed 5 bases from V and 11 bases from J, with 10 bases in between. The CDR3 spans 10 residues. Here the CDR3 reads CASSRNSEYF. For the CDR3, the DNA is TGTGCCAGCAGTAGAAACAGCGAGTACTTC.

The chain uses TRBV10-3 and TRBJ2-3, with D possibly TRBD2 on 5 matching bases. V lost 0 bases and J 2 bases, leaving 12 bases between the germline ends. In germline, CDR1 is ENHRY, CDR2 SYGVKD. The CDR3 length is 16 residues. The CDR3 bases are TGTGCCATCAGTGAGTCCGGAGCGGCCCTCACAGATACGCAGTATTTT. Translated: CAISESGAALTDTQYF.

The chain employs TRBV28 and TRBJ2-7; 7 nucleotides match TRBD1. Germline assignment: CDR1 MDHEN and CDR2 SYDVKM. The CDR3 consists of 14 residues. CDR3 loop: CATNPRQGYYEQYF. The DNA of the CDR3 is TGTGCTACCAACCCCCGACAGGGTTACTACGAGCAGTACTTC.

In DNA form, the CDR3 reads TGTGCCGGGAATAGCAACTACCAAGAGACCCAGTACTTC. Amino acids: CAGNSNYQETQYF. The rearrangement links TRBV30 to TRBJ2-5; D call uncertain. The V end was cut by 8 bases, the J end by 0 bases, with 13 bases between. Germline lookup yields CDR1 GTSNPN and CDR2 SVGIG (reference sequence). The CDR3 loop spans 13 amino acids.

V is TRBV4-2 and J is TRBJ2-5; 11 bases are shared with TRBD2. The V and J ends lost 0 bases and 10 bases, in that order; junction bases with no gene match: 10. This CDR3 region has 16 residues. Germline CDR1 LGHNA, CDR2 YNFKEQ. For the CDR3, the DNA is TGTGCCAGCAGCCAAGAAGGGACTAGCGGAACCCGGGGCCAGTACTTC. This sequence encodes CASSQEGTSGTRGQYF.

The V and J genes are TRBV6-5 and TRBJ2-7; a weak D match, TRBD2 (7 bases). Germline CDR1 is MNHEY and CDR2 is SVGAGI. The CDR3 totals 14 residues. Trimming took 2 bases from V and 4 from J, leaving 12 bases between them. This chain's CDR3 is CASSYRGGGYEQYF. Here the CDR3 DNA reads TGTGCCAGCAGTTACAGGGGGGGTGGGTACGAGCAGTACTTC.

This chain uses TRBV5-1 with TRBJ2-5; D is unresolved. Germline loops: CDR1 SGHRS, CDR2 YFSETQ. Trimming removed 0 bases from V and 2 bases from J, with 5 bases in between. The CDR3 totals 13 residues. The CDR3 loop reads CASSLGIQETQYF. DNA of the CDR3: TGCGCCAGCAGCTTGGGGATACAAGAGACCCAGTACTTC.

The chain has TRBV29-1 and TRBJ2-5, with D perhaps matching TRBD2 (6 bases). The CDR3 contains 15 residues. Germline V gives CDR1 SQVTM, CDR2 ANQGSEA. V shed 2 bases and J shed 5 bases, with 18 bases lying between them. The CDR3 spells CSVEFILAPRETQYF. Here the CDR3 DNA reads TGCAGCGTTGAATTCATACTAGCTCCACGGGAGACCCAGTACTTC.

J is TRBJ2-3 and V is TRBV18; the D gene is possibly TRBD2 (9 bases). Trimming pared 3 bases from V and 1 base from J, leaving 23 bases between. CDR3 length: 19 residues. Per the germline V gene, CDR1 is KGHSH and CDR2 is LQKENI. DNA of the CDR3: TGTGCCAGCTCACCCGGGACAGGCCTCGCTAGCGGGGGCACAGATACGCAGTATTTT. Translating gives CASSPGTGLASGGTDTQYF.

This chain joins TRBV2 and TRBJ2-3, with D perhaps matching TRBD1 (7 bases). Germline V lookup: CDR1 SNHLY, CDR2 FYNNEI. V lost 5 bases to trimming and J lost 4 bases, with 16 bases between them. The CDR3 has 15 residues. CDR3 protein: CASSFGGQLADTQYF. CDR3 sequence (DNA): TGTGCCAGCAGTTTCGGGGGACAGCTCGCAGATACGCAGTATTTT.

V is TRBV6-2 or TRBV6-3 and J is TRBJ2-2; D ambiguous. There are 15 residues in the CDR3. The germline V gene encodes CDR1 MNHEY and CDR2 SVGEGT. Trimming shortened V by 0 bases and J by 4 bases, and 9 bases separated the two germline ends. The CDR3 sequence: CASSYSSPRTGELFF. As DNA, the CDR3 is TGTGCCAGCAGTTACTCGTCGCCACGCACCGGGGAGCTGTTTTTT.

V and J are TRBV5-1 and TRBJ1-5, with 7 positions matching TRBD1. Trimming removed 2 bases from V and 6 bases from J; junction bases left unmatched: 5. Germline-derived CDR1 and CDR2 are SGHRS and YFSETQ. The CDR3 loop spans 14 amino acids. The CDR3, as DNA: TGCGCCAGCAGCTTCACAGGGGAAGGTCAGCCCCAGCATTTT. It specifies CASSFTGEGQPQHF.

This chain connects TRBV30 to TRBJ1-5; tentative D call: TRBD1 (5 bases). The ends were cut back, 3 bases at V and 6 bases at J, with 12 bases in the middle. Germline CDR1 GTSNPN, CDR2 SVGIG (reference sequence). This CDR3 spans 13 amino acids. The CDR3 bases are TGTGCCTGGAGCCAGACAGCCATTCAGCCCCAGCATTTT. It translates to CAWSQTAIQPQHF. Based on the CDR3 plus reference TRBV30 and TRBJ1-5, the full variable domain is SQTIHQWPATLVQPVGSPLSLECTVEGTSNPNLYWYRQAAGRGLQLLFYSVGIGQISSEVPQNLSASRPQDRQFILSSKKLLLSDSGFYLCAWSQTAIQPQHFGDGTRLSIL.

The CDR3 DNA sequence: TGTGCCAGCAGGGTCACGGCTAACTATGGCTACACCTTC. Translated, it gives CASRVTANYGYTF. V gene TRBV28 combines with J gene TRBJ1-2; D gene uncertain. The length of the CDR3 is 13 residues. Germline CDR1 and CDR2: MDHEN and SYDVKM. The V end lost 6 bases, the J end lost 0 bases, and 8 bases lay between the germline ends.

This clone was counted once. The CDR3 spells CASSPSRVPGAQYF. CDR3 bases: TGTGCCAGCAGTCCAAGCAGGGTTCCAGGGGCCCAGTACTTC. The chain has TRBV28 and TRBJ2-5; perhaps TRBD1 as D (6 bases). V dropped 5 bases and J dropped 9 bases, with 19 bases sitting between them. The V gene's germline CDR1 is MDHEN and CDR2 SYDVKM. CDR3 length equals 14 residues.

V and J are TRBV6-5 and TRBJ1-2; unclear D gene. There are 13 residues in the CDR3. V was shortened by 2 bases and J by 4 bases, with 8 bases between the two germline ends. CDR1 is MNHEY and CDR2 is SVGAGI in the germline V gene. The CDR3 sequence is CASSYRETYGYTF. The CDR3 nucleotides are TGTGCCAGCAGTTACAGGGAAACCTATGGCTACACCTTC.